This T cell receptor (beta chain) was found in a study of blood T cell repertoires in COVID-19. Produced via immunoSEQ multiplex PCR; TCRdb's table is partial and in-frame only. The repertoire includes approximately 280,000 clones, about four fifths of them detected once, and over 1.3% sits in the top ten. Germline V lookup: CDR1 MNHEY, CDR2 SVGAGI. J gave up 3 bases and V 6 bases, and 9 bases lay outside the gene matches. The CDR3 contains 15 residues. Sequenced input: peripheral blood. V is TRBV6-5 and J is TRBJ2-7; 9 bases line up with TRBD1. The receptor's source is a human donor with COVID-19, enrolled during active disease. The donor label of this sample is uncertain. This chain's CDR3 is CASRLGQGSFYEQYF. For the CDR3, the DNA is TGTGCCAGCAGACTAGGACAGGGGAGCTTCTACGAGCAGTACTTC.